This TCR beta chain was sequenced in a study of memory CD4+ T cells and cytomegalovirus serostatus. Of note for this clone: Its antigen is still unknown.

Single viable CD3+CD4+CD8-CD45RO+ cells were sorted as the memory CD4+ T cells. Profiling relied on immunoSEQ multiplex PCR, and the TCRdb table lists in-frame clones only, not all of them. The data show tens of thousands of clones, 70% to 80% seen once. This CDR3 is built from 17 residues. From germline, CDR1 is SGHTA and CDR2 FQGNSA. V shed 1 base and J 4 bases; nucleotides not matched to a gene: 10. The study's findings and limits: Suggested: most of the CMV-linked TCR signature lies in CD4+ memory cells. About two fifths of the roughly 150 known CMV-associated TCRbeta sequences appeared in CD4+ memory.

The sequence came from an adult in good health and CMV-seropositive. Sequencing was done on a sample of memory CD4+ T cells from blood. The rearrangement links TRBV7-2 to TRBJ2-5; 9 bases agree with TRBD2. In DNA, the CDR3 is TGTGCCAGCAGCTTAGGCGGGGGACTAGCTCGGGGAGAGACCCAGTACTTC. Encoded protein: CASSLGGGLARGETQYF.